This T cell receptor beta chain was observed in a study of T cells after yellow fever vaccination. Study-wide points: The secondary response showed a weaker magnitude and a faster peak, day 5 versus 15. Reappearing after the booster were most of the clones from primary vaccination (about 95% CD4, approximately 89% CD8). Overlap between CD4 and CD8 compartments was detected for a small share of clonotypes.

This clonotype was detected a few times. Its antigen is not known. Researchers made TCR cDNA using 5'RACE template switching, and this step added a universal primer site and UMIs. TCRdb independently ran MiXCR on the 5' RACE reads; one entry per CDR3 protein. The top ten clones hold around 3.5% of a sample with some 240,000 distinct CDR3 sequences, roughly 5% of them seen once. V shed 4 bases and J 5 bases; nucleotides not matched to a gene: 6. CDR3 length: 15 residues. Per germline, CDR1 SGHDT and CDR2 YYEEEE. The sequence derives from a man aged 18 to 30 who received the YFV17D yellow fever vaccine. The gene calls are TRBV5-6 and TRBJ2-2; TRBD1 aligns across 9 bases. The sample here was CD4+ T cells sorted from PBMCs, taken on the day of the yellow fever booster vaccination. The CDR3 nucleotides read TGTGCCAGCAGCACGGACAGGGGATATACCGGGGAGCTGTTTTTT. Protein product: CASSTDRGYTGELFF.